This TCR beta chain was sequenced during a study of cytomegalovirus exposure and HLA in healthy donors. With 3 bases clipped from V and 6 bases from J, the junction kept 9 bases outside the gene matches. Germline CDR1 and CDR2: SGHAT and FQNNGV. The CDR3 loop spans 15 amino acids. Findings and limits, study-wide: With further analysis later on, most CMV-associated TCR beta chains appeared HLA-restricted. Later analysis associated a missense DCLRE1C variant with TCR beta V- and J-gene trimming. The only immune exposure information that was available was CMV serostatus. Rarity held for most TCR sequences, but there were some public TCRs that occurred in many donors.

Researchers ran the PCR with 60 Vbeta and 13 Jbeta primers. Assay: immunoSEQ multiplex PCR; the TCRdb copy retains only in-frame clones and omits some. The table has fewer than 120,000 clones, 78% seen once. Comments on this clone: Its target is unknown.

Sequences were obtained from PBMCs. The chain recombines TRBV11-2 with TRBJ2-3, with 7 positions matching TRBD2. The TCR comes from a woman under 40 in good health and CMV-seronegative. The CDR3 is CASSFTGTTADTQYF. The DNA of the CDR3 is TGTGCCAGCAGCTTCACCGGGACTACCGCCGATACGCAGTATTTT. Complete variable domain (other parts from reference TRBV11-2 and TRBJ2-3): EAGVAQSPRYKIIEKRQSVAFWCNPISGHATLYWYQQILGQGPKLLIQFQNNGVVDDSQLPKDRFSAERLKGVDSTLKIQPAKLEDSAVYLCASSFTGTTADTQYFGPGTRLTVL.